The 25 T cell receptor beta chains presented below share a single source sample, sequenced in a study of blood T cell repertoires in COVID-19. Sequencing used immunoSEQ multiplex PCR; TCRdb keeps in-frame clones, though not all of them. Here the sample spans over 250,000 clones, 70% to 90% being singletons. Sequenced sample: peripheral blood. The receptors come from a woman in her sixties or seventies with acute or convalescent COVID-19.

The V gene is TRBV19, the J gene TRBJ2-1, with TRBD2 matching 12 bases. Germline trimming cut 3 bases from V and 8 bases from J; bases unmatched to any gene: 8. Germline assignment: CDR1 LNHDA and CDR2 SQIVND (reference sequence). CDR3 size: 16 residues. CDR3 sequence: CASSILRTSGADEQFF. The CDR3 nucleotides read TGTGCCAGTAGTATCCTCCGGACTAGCGGGGCGGATGAGCAGTTCTTC.

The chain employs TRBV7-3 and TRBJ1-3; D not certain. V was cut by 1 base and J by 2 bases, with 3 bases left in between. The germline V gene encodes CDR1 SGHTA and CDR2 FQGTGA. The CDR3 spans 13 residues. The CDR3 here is CASSLNTGNTIYF. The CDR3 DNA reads TGTGCCAGCAGCTTAAATACTGGAAACACCATATATTTT.

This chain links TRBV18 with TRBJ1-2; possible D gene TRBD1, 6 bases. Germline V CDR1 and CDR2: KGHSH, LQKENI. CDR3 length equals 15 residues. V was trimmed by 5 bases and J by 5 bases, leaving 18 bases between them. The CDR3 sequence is CASSFGRDTGYGYTF. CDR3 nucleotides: TGTGCCAGCTCATTCGGCCGGGACACCGGTTATGGCTACACCTTC. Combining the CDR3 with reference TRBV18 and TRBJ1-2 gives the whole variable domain NAGVMQNPRHLVRRRGQEARLRCSPMKGHSHVYWYRQLPEEGLKFMVYLQKENIIDESGMPKERFSAEFPKEGPSILRIQQVVRGDSAAYFCASSFGRDTGYGYTFGSGTRLTVV.

The CDR3 spells CASRDREGNQPQHF. The CDR3 coding sequence is TGTGCCAGCAGGGACAGGGAGGGCAATCAGCCCCAGCATTTT. V gene TRBV6-5 combines with J gene TRBJ1-5; 8 nucleotides agree with TRBD1. V gave up 6 bases and J gave up 2 bases; unmatched junction bases: 3. The CDR3 has 14 amino acids. The germline V gene encodes CDR1 MNHEY and CDR2 SVGAGI.

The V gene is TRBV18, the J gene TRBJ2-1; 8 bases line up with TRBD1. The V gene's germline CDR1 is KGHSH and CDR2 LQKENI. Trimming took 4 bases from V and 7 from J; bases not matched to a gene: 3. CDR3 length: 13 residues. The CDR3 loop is CASSRTGLNEQFF. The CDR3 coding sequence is TGTGCCAGCTCACGGACAGGGTTGAATGAGCAGTTCTTC.

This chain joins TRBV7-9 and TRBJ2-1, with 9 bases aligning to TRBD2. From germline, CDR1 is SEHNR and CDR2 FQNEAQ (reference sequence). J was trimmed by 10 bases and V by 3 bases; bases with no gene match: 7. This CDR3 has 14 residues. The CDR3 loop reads CASSFAGGPYEQFF. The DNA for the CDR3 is TGTGCCAGCAGCTTTGCGGGGGGGCCGTACGAGCAGTTCTTC.

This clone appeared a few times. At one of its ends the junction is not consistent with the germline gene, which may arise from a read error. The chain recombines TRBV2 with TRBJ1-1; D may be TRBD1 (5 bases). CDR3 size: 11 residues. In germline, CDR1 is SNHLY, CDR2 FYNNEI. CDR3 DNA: TGTGCCAGCAGACAGGCTTCTGAGGCTTTCTTT. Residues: CASRQASEAFF.

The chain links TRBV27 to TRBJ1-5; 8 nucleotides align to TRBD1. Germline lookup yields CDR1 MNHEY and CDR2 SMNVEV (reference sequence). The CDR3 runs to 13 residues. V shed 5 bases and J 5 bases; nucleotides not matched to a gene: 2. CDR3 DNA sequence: TGTGCCAGCAGTATGACAGGGGATCAGCCCCAGCATTTT. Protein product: CASSMTGDQPQHF.

The CDR3 loop reads CASSLRQGEASPLHF. The CDR3 DNA follows: TGCGCCAGCAGCTTGCGGCAGGGGGAAGCTTCACCCCTCCACTTT. The chain carries TRBV5-1 and TRBJ1-6, with TRBD1 matching over 7 bases. The trim removed 1 base at V and 9 bases at J, leaving 7 bases unmatched. Germline V gives CDR1 SGHRS, CDR2 YFSETQ. This CDR3 has 15 amino acids. The entire variable domain, with the rest obtained from reference TRBV5-1 and TRBJ1-6, is as follows: KAGVTQTPRYLIKTRGQQVTLSCSPISGHRSVSWYQQTPGQGLQFLFEYFSETQRNKGNFPGRFSGRQFSNSRSEMNVSTLELGDSALYLCASSLRQGEASPLHFGNGTRLTVT.

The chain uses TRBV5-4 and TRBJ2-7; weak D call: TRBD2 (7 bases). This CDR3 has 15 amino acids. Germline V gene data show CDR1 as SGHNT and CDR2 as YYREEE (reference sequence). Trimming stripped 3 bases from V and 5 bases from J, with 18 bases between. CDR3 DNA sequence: TGTGCCAGCAGCTCGGAAGGGGGGGGGCACAACGAGCAGTACTTC. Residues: CASSSEGGGHNEQYF.

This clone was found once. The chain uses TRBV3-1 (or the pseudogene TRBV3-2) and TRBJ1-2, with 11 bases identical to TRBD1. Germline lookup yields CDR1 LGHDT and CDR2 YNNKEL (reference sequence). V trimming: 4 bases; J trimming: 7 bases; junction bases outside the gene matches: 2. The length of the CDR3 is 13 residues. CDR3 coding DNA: TGTGCCAGCAGCCTGGGACAGGGGGTTGGCTACACCTTC. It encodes CASSLGQGVGYTF.

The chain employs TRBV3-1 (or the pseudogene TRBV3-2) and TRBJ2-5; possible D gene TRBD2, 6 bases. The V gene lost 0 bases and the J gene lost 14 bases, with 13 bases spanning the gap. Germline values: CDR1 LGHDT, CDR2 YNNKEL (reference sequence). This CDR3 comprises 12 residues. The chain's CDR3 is CASSQDTGTHYF. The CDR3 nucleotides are TGTGCCAGCAGCCAAGACACCGGGACTCACTACTTC.

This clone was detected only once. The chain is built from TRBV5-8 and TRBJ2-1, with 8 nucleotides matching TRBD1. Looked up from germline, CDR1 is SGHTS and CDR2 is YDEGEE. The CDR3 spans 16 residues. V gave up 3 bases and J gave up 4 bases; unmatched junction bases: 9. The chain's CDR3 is CASSSRTGRGYNEQFF. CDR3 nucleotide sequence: TGTGCCAGCAGCTCGAGGACAGGGCGAGGGTACAATGAGCAGTTCTTC. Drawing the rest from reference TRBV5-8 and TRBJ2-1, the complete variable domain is EAGVTQSPTHLIKTRGQQATLRCSPISGHTSVYWYQQALGLGLQFLLWYDEGEERNRGNFPPRFSGRQFPNYSSELNVNALELEDSALYLCASSSRTGRGYNEQFFGPGTRLTVL.

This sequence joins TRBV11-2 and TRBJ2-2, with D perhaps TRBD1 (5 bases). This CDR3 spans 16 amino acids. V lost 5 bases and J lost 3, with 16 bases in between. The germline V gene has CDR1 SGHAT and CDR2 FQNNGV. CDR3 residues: CASSHQGGRDTGELFF. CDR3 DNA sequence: TGTGCCAGCAGCCACCAGGGCGGTCGGGACACCGGGGAGCTGTTTTTT.

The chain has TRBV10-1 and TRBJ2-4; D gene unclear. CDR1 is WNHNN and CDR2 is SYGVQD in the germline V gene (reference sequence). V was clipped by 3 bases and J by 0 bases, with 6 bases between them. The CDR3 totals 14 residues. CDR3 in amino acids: CASSDSLAKNIQYF. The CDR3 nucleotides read TGCGCCAGCAGTGACTCCTTAGCCAAAAACATTCAGTACTTC.

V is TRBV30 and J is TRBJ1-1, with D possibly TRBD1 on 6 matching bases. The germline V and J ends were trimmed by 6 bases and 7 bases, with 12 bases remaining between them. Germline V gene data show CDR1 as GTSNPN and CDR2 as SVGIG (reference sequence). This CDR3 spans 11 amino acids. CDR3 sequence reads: CACRGLDEAFF. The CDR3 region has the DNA TGTGCCTGCAGGGGCCTTGATGAAGCTTTCTTT.

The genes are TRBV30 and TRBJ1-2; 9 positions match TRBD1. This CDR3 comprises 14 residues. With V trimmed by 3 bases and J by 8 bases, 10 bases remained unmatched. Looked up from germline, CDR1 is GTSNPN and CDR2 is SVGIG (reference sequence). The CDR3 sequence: CAWSASGTGYGYTF. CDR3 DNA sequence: TGTGCCTGGAGCGCGTCCGGGACAGGGTACGGCTACACCTTC.

The DNA of the CDR3 is TGCAGTGCACTCGAAAACTATGGCTACACCTTC. Translated, it gives CSALENYGYTF. The V gene is TRBV20-1, the J gene TRBJ1-2; the D is unclear. Germline CDR1 is DFQATT and CDR2 is SNEGSKA (reference sequence). The CDR3 has 11 residues. Trimming took 6 bases from V and 2 from J, leaving 7 bases between them.

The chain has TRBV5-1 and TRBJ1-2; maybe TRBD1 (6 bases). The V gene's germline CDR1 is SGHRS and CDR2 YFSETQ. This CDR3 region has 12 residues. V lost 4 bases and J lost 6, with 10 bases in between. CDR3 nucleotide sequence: TGCGCCAGCAGCCGGGGGGCAGATGGCTACACCTTC. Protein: CASSRGADGYTF.

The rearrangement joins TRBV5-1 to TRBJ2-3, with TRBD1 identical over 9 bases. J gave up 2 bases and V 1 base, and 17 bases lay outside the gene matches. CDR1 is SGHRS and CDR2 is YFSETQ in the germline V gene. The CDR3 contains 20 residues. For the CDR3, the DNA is TGCGCCAGCAGCTTGACGTCCCGGGACAGGGTTCGGGATATCACAGATACGCAGTATTTT. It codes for CASSLTSRDRVRDITDTQYF.

As DNA, the CDR3 is TGTGCCAGCAGCCAAGATGGCCCGGGGTTAGCAGCCAAAAACATTCAGTACTTC. It translates to CASSQDGPGLAAKNIQYF. This chain joins TRBV4-2 and TRBJ2-4, with a tentative D call TRBD2 (5 bases). Germline values: CDR1 LGHNA, CDR2 YNFKEQ. The CDR3 has 18 amino acids. The V end was cut by 0 bases, the J end by 0 bases, with 15 bases between.

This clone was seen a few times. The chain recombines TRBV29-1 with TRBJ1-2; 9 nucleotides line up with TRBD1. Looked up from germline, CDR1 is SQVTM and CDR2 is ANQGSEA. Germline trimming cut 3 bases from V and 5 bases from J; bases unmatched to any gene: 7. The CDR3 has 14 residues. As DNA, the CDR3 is TGCAGCGTTGATTTAACAGGGGGCCTATATGGCTACACCTTC. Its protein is CSVDLTGGLYGYTF.

The DNA of the CDR3 is TGTGCCAGCAGCTTAGGGGGCAGTCACAATGAGCAGTTCTTC. It specifies CASSLGGSHNEQFF. This sequence joins TRBV7-9 and TRBJ2-1, with D possibly TRBD1 on 5 matching bases. Germline V CDR1 and CDR2: SEHNR, FQNEAQ (reference sequence). CDR3 length: 14 residues. V was clipped by 1 base and J by 5 bases, with 9 bases between them.

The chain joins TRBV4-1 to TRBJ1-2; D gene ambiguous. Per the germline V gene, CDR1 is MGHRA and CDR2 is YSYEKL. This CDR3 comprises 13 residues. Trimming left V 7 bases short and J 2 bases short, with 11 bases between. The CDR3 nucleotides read TGCGCCAGCACTCAGACAAGAAACTATGGCTACACCTTC. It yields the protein CASTQTRNYGYTF.

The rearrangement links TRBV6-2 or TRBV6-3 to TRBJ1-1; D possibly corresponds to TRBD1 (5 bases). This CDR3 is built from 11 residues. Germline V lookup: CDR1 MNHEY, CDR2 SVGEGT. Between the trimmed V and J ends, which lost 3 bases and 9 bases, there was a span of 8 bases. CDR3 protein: CASSYGAKAFF. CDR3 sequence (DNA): TGTGCCAGCAGTTATGGGGCGAAAGCTTTCTTT.